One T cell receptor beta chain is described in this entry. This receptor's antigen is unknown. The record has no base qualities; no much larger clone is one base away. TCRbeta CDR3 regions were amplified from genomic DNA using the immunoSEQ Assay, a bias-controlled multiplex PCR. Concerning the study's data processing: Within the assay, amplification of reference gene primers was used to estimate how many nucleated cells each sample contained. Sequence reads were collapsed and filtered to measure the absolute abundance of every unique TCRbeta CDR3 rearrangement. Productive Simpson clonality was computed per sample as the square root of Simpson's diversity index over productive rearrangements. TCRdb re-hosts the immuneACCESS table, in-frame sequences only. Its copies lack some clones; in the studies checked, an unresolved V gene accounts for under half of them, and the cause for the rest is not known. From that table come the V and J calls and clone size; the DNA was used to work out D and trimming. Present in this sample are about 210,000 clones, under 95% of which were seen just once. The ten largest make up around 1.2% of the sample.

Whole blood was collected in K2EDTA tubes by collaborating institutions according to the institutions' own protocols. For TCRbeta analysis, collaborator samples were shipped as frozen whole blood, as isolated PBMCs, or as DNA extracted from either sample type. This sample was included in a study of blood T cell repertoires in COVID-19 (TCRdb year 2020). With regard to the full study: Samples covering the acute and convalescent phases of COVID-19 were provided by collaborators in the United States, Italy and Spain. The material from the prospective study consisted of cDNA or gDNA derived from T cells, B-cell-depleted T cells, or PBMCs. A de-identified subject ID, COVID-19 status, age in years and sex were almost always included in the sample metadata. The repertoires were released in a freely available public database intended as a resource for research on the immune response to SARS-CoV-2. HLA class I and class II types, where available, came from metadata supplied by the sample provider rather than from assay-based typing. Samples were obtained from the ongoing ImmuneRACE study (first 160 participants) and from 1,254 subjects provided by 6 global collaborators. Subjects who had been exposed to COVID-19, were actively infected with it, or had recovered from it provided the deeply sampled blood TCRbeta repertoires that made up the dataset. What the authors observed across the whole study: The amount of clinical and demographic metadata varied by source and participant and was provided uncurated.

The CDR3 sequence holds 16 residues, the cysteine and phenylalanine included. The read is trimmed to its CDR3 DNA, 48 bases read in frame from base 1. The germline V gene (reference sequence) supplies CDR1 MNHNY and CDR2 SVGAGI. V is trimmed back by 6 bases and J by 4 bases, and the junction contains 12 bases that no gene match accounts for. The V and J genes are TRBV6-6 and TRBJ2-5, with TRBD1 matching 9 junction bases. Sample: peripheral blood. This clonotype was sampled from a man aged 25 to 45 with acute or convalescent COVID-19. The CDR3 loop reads CASSARDRDRSETQYF. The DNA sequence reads TGTGCCAGCAGCGCTCGGGACAGGGACAGGTCAGAGACCCAGTACTTC.